This entry is about one TCR beta chain. These data are taken from a study of blood T cell repertoires in COVID-19. The overall study: PBMCs, B-cell-depleted T cells, or T cells provided the cDNA or gDNA that made up the material.

Sequenced by immunoSEQ multiplex PCR; TCRdb stores in-frame clones only, minus some. The data hold over 25,000 clones, with about 80% observed a single time. The CDR3 extends over 17 amino acids. CDR1 is SGDLS, CDR2 YYNGEE, per germline. V was clipped by 2 bases and J by 2 bases, with 17 bases between them. The sample consisted of peripheral blood. This receptor was taken from a woman of 80 years or more with acute or convalescent COVID-19. The rearrangement joins TRBV9 to TRBJ1-3, with a weak D call TRBD1 (5 bases). CDR3 coding DNA: TGTGCCAGCAGCGTCCAGACAGCCCATCTTCCTGGAAACACCATATATTTT. Amino acids: CASSVQTAHLPGNTIYF.